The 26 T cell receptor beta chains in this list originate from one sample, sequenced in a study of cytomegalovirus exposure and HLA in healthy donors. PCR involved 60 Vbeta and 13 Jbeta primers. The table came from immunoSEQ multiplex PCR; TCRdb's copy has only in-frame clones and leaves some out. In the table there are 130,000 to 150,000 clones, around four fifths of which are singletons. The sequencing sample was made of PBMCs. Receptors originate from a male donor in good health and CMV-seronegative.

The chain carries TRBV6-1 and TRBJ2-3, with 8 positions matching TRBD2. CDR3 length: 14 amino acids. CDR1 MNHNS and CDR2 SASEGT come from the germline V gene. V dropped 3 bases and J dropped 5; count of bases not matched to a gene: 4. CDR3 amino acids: CASSEGGTRDTQYF. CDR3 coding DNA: TGTGCCAGCAGTGAGGGTGGGACTAGAGATACGCAGTATTTT.

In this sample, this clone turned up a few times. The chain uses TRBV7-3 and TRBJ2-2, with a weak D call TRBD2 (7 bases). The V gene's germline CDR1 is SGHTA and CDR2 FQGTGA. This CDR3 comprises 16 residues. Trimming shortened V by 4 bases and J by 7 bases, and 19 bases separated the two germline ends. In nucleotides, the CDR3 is TGTGCCAGCAGCTCTTCGGCGGGGGCTTTTGTCGGGGAGCTGTTTTTT. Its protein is CASSSSAGAFVGELFF. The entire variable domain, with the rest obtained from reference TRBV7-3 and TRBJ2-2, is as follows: GAGVSQTPSNKVTEKGKYVELRCDPISGHTALYWYRQSLGQGPEFLIYFQGTGAADDSGLPNDRFFAVRPEGSVSTLKIQRTERGDSAVYLCASSSSAGAFVGELFFGEGSRLTVL.

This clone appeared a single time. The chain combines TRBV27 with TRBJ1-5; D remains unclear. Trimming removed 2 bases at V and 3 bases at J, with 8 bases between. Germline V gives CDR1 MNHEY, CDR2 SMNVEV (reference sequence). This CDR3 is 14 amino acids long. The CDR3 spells CASSLVMANQPQHF. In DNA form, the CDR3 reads TGTGCCAGCAGTTTAGTTATGGCCAATCAGCCCCAGCATTTT.

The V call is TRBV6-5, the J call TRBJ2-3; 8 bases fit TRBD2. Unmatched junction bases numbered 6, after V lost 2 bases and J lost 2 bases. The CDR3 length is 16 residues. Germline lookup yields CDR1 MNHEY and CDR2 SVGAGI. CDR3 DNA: TGTGCCAGCAGTTACCACGCGGGGGGCCCCACAGATACGCAGTATTTT. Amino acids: CASSYHAGGPTDTQYF.

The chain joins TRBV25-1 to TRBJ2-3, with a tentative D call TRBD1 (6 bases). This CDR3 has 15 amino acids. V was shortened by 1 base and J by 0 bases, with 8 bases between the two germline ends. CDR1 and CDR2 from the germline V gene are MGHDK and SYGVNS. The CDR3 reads CASSESGDSTDTQYF. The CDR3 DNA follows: TGTGCCAGCAGTGAATCAGGGGACAGCACAGATACGCAGTATTTT.

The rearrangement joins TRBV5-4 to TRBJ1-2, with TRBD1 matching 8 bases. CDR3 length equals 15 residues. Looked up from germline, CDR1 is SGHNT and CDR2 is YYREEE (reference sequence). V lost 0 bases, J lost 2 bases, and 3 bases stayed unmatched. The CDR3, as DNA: TGTGCCAGCAGCTTGGCGGGACAGGAGAACTATGGCTACACCTTC. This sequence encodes CASSLAGQENYGYTF.

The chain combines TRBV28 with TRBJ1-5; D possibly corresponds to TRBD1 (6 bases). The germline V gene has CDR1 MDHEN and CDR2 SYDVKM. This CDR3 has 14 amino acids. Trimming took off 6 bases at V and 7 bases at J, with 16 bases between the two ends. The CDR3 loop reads CASSPPGADQPQHF. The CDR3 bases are TGTGCCAGCAGCCCACCAGGGGCGGACCAGCCCCAGCATTTT.

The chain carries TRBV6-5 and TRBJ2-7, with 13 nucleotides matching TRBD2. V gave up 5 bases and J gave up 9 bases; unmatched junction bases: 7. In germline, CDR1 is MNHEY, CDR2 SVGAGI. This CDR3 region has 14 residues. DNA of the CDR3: TGTGCCAGCAGTCGGACTAGCGGGAGTGGCTGGCAGTACTTC. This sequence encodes CASSRTSGSGWQYF.

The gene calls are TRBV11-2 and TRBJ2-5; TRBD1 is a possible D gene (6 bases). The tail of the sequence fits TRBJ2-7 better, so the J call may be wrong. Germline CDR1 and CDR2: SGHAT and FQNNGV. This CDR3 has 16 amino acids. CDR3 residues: CASSTVRTGQYYEQYF. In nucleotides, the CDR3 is TGTGCCAGCAGCACTGTCCGTACAGGGCAATACTACGAGCAGTACTTC.

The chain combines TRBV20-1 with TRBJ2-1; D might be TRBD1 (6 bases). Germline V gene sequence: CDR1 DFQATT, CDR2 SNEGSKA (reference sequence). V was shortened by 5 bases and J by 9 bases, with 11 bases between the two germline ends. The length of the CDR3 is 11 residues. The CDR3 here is CSAPTGPEQFF. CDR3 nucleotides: TGCAGTGCTCCGACAGGACCTGAGCAGTTCTTC.

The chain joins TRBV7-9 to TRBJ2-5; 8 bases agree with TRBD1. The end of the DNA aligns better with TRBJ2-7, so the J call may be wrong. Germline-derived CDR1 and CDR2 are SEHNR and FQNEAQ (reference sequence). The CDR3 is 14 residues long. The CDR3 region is CASSLADRAYEQYF. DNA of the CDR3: TGTGCCAGCAGCTTAGCGGACAGGGCCTACGAGCAGTACTTC.

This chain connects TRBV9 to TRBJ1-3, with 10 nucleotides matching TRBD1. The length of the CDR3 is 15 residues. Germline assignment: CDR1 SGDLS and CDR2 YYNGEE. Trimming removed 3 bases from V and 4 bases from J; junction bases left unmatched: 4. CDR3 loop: CASSAQTGGGNTIYF. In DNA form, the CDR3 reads TGTGCCAGCAGCGCCCAGACAGGGGGCGGAAACACCATATATTTT.

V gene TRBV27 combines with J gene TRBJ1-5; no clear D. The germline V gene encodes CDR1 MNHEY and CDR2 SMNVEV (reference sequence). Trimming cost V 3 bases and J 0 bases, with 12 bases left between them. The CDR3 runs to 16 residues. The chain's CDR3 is CASSFGPGYSNQPQHF. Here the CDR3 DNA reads TGTGCCAGCAGTTTTGGCCCGGGATATAGCAATCAGCCCCAGCATTTT.

Here the CDR3 reads CASSLGRVGKNIQYF. The CDR3 DNA reads as TGTGCCAGCAGCTTGGGGAGAGTGGGTAAAAACATTCAGTACTTC. This chain uses TRBV5-6 with TRBJ2-4, with D uncertain. V lost 0 bases and J 4 bases, leaving 11 bases between the germline ends. The CDR3 contains 15 residues. The germline gives CDR1 SGHDT, CDR2 YYEEEE.

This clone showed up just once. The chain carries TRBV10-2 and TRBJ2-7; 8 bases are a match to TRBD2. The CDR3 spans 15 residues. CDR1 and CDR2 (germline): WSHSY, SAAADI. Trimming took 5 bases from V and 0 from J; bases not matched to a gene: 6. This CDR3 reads CASSTTSGLSYEQYF. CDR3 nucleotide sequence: TGCGCCAGCAGTACTACTAGCGGACTCTCCTACGAGCAGTACTTC.

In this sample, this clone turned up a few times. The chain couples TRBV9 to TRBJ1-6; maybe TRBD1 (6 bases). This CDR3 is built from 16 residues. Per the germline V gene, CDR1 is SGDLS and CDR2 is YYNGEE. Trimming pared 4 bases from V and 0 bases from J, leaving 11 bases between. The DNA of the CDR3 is TGTGCCAGCAGCCAAAGGGGGAGCTCCTATAATTCACCCCTCCACTTT. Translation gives CASSQRGSSYNSPLHF.

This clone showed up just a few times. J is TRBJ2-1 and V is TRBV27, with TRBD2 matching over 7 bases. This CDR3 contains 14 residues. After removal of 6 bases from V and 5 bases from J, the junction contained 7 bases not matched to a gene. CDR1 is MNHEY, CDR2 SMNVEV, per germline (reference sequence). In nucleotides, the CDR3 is TGTGCCAGCAGCTGGTTAGCGGGCAACAATGAGCAGTTCTTC. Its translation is CASSWLAGNNEQFF.

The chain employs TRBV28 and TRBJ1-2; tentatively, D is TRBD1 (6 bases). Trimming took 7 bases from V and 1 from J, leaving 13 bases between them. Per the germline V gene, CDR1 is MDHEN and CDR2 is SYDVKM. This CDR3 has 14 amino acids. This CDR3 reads CASKQGDYNYGYTF. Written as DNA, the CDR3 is TGTGCCAGCAAACAGGGTGATTATAACTATGGCTACACCTTC.

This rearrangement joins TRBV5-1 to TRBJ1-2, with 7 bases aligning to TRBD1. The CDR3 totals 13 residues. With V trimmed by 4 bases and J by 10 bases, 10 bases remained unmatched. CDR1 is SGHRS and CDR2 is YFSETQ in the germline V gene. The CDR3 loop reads CASSPTGPDVYTF. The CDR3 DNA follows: TGCGCCAGCAGCCCGACAGGGCCCGATGTCTACACCTTC.

CDR3 sequence (DNA): TGTGCCATCAGGGGAGGGGTGAGCACTGAAGCTTTCTTT. Its protein is CAIRGGVSTEAFF. The rearrangement uses TRBV10-3 and TRBJ1-1, with TRBD1 as a possible D gene (5 bases). CDR1 ENHRY and CDR2 SYGVKD come from the germline V gene. The CDR3 extends over 13 amino acids. V lost 6 bases and J lost 4, with 12 bases in between.

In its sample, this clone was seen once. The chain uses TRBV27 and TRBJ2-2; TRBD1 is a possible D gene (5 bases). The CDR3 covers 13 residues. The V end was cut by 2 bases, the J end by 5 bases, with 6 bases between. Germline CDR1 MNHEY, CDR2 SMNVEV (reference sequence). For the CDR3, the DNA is TGTGCCAGCAGTTTAAAGGGGACCGGGGAGCTGTTTTTT. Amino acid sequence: CASSLKGTGELFF.

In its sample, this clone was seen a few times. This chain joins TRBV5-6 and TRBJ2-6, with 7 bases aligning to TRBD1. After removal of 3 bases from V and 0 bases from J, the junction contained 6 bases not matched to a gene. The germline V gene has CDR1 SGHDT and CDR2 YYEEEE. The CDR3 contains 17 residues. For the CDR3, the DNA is TGTGCCAGCAGCTGGCGGACAGGCTCCTCTGGGGCCAACGTCCTGACTTTC. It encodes CASSWRTGSSGANVLTF. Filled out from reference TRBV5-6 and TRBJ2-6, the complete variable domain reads DAGVTQSPTHLIKTRGQQVTLRCSPKSGHDTVSWYQQALGQGPQFIFQYYEEEERQRGNFPDRFSGHQFPNYSSELNVNALLLGDSALYLCASSWRTGSSGANVLTFGAGSRLTVL.

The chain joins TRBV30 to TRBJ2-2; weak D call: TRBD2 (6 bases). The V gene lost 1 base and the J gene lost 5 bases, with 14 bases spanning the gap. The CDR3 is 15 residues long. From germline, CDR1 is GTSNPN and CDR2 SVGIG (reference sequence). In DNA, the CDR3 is TGTGCCTGGAGTGATGGAGGGTTGGGGACCGGGGAGCTGTTTTTT. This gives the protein CAWSDGGLGTGELFF.

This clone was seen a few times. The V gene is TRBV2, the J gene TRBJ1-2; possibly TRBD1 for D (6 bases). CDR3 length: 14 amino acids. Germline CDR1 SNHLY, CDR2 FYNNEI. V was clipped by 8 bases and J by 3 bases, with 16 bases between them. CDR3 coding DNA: TGTGCCAGCCGGTACAGGGATCCGTACTATGGCTACACCTTC. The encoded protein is CASRYRDPYYGYTF.

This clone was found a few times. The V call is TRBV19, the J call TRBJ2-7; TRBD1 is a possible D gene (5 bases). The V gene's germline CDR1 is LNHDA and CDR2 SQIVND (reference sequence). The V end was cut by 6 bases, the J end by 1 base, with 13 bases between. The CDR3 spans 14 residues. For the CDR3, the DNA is TGTGCCAGTAGCCCAAAGACAGTATCCTACGAGCAGTACTTC. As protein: CASSPKTVSYEQYF.

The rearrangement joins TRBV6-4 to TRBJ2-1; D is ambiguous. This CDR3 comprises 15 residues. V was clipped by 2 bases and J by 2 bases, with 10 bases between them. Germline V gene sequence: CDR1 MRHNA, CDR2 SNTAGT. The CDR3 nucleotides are TGTGCCAGCAGTGACGGAGTGGAGACCTACAATGAGCAGTTCTTC. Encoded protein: CASSDGVETYNEQFF.